The rows below give T cell receptor beta chains drawn from one sample of a study of metastatic and nonmetastatic thyroid tumors. TCRdb re-called the PCR reads via MiXCR. The sample yields roughly 39,000 clones, about 45% seen once. The source material was tumor tissue. The receptors were gathered from a male donor with papillary thyroid cancer or a benign thyroid nodule (not recorded which). Some clones in this sample may be carry-over from other donors' samples. Both conserved end residues are part of each CDR3. The D gene is left open where the match is weak. Clone size is given for some rows only: seen once, a few or many times, or a class if the clone is expanded.

D,size,V,J,DNA,CDR3
TRBD1,-,TRBV28,TRBJ2-7,TGTGCCAGCAGTTGGGTTACGACAGGGATGGGGCGGGAGCAGTACTTC,CASSWVTTGMGREQYF
-,-,TRBV6-1,TRBJ1-3,TGTGCCAGCAGTCCGACAAATACTGGAAACACCATATATTTT,CASSPTNTGNTIYF
-,few,TRBV6-1,TRBJ2-2,TGTGCCAGCGGAGGGAGGACCACCGGGGAGCTGTTTTTT,CASGGRTTGELFF
-,-,TRBV20-1,TRBJ1-2,TGCAGTGCCACCCAGGGCGGCTATGGCTACACCTTC,CSATQGGYGYTF
-,few,TRBV6-1,TRBJ2-7,TGTGCCAGCAGTCGACAGACAGGCGAGCAGTACTTC,CASSRQTGEQYF
TRBD1,-,TRBV4-1,TRBJ2-7,TGCGCCAGCAGCCAAAGTGTTTCTGGACAGGGAGCCTACGAGCAGTACTTC,CASSQSVSGQGAYEQYF
-,-,TRBV11-2,TRBJ2-7,TGTGCCAGCAGCTTAGACAGGGGTCGATCCCTCTCCTACGAGCAGTACTTC,CASSLDRGRSLSYEQYF
-,-,TRBV20-1,TRBJ1-2,TGCAGTGCTAGAGATGCAGACTATGGCTACACCTTC,CSARDADYGYTF
-,few,TRBV27,TRBJ2-7,TGTGCCAGCAGATCAGCGGGCCCCTACGAGCAGTACTTC,CASRSAGPYEQYF
-,few,TRBV4-2,TRBJ1-2,TGTGCCAGCAGCCAAGACGTTCGGGGCGATGGCTACACCTTC,CASSQDVRGDGYTF
-,-,TRBV30,TRBJ1-5,TGTGCCTCTCAGGCGGGAGGTCAGCCCCAGCATTTT,CASQAGGQPQHF
-,-,TRBV6-2/TRBV6-3,TRBJ1-2,TGTGCCAGCAGTTCACGGGACGTCGGGGGCTACACCTTC,CASSSRDVGGYTF
TRBD1,-,TRBV7-8,TRBJ1-6,TGTGCCAGCAGCTACCACGTCGACAGGGGGAATTCACCCCTCCACTTT,CASSYHVDRGNSPLHF
TRBD1,-,TRBV10-3,TRBJ2-7,TGTGCCATCAGTGATGGGACAGGGCCCTACGAGCAGTACTTC,CAISDGTGPYEQYF
-,few,TRBV11-1,TRBJ2-7,TGTGCCAGCAGCTTAGCGGCGGGGACCTACGAGCAGTACTTC,CASSLAAGTYEQYF
-,few,TRBV6-6,TRBJ2-7,TGTGCCAGCAGTTATAGCCTAGGGTTAAACGAGCAGTACTTC,CASSYSLGLNEQYF
-,-,TRBV18,TRBJ2-7,TGTGCCAGCTCCCCTAGTGGTACCTACGAGCAGTACTTC,CASSPSGTYEQYF
-,few,TRBV6-1,TRBJ1-2,TGTGCCAGCAGTGAAGGACAGAGTTACGGCTACACCTTC,CASSEGQSYGYTF
-,few,TRBV12-3/TRBV12-4,TRBJ2-2,TGTGCCAGCACCTTAAAGAGAGGCGGAACAAACACCGGGGAGCTGTTTTTT,CASTLKRGGTNTGELFF
TRBD2,few,TRBV6-2/TRBV6-3,TRBJ2-3,TGTGCCAGCAGTTACTCTAGCGGGATGGATACGCAGTATTTT,CASSYSSGMDTQYF
-,-,TRBV9,TRBJ2-3,TGTGCCAGCGGGGGGTACAGTAGTACAGATACGCAGTATTTT,CASGGYSSTDTQYF
-,-,TRBV5-6,TRBJ2-7,TGTGCCAGCAGCTCATATAAATCAGGACAGCCCTACGAGCAGTACTTC,CASSSYKSGQPYEQYF
TRBD2,-,TRBV30,TRBJ2-7,TGTGCCTGGAGTGTACGGGGGACTAGGAGTTCCGAGCAGTACTTC,CAWSVRGTRSSEQYF
-,-,TRBV3-1,TRBJ2-1,TGTGCCAGCAGCCAAGAAGGTCCCAGGGGAAATGAGCAGTTCTTC,CASSQEGPRGNEQFF
-,few,TRBV6-2/TRBV6-3,TRBJ2-3,TGTGCCAGCAGCTGGGGGACCACAGATACGCAGTATTTT,CASSWGTTDTQYF
-,-,TRBV4-1,TRBJ1-5,TGCGCCAGCAGCCAAGAGCCAGGGGTGGGTCAGCCCCAGCATTTT,CASSQEPGVGQPQHF
-,once,TRBV5-1,TRBJ2-3,TGCTCCAGCAGCTTGGTACAGGGTTTGTCAGATACGCAGTATTTT,CSSSLVQGLSDTQYF
-,-,TRBV28,TRBJ2-7,TGTGCCAGCAGTACACCAAGTTTGGACAGAGCCTACGAGCAGTACTTC,CASSTPSLDRAYEQYF